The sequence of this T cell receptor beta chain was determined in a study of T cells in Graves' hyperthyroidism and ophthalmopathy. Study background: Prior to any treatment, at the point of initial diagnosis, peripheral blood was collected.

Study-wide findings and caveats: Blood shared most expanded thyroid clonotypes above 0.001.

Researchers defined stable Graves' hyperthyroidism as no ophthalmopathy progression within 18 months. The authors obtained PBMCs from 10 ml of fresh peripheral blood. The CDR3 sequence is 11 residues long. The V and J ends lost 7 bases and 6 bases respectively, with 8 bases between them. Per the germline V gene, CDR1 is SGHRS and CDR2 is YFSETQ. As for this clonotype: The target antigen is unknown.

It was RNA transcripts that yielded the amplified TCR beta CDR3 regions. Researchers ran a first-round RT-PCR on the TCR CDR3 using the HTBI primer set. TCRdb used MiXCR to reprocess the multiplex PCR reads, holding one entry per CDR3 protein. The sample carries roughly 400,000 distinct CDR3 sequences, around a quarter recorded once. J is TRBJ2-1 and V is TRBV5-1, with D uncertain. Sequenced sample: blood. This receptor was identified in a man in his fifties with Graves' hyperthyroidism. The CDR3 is CASGSPNEQFF. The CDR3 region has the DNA TGCGCCAGCGGATCTCCCAATGAGCAGTTCTTC.